These 2 T cell receptor beta chains were all obtained from the same sample, sequenced in a study of blood T cell repertoires in COVID-19. Only in-frame clones appear in the TCRdb table, and some are missing; sequencing was by immunoSEQ multiplex PCR. The profile shows 250,000 to 300,000 clones, under 90% of them singletons. The sample consisted of peripheral blood. The receptor source for this set is a man over 45 with acute or convalescent COVID-19.

V gene TRBV30 combines with J gene TRBJ1-4; TRBD1 might be the D (6 bases). V shed 5 bases and J shed 4 bases, with 23 bases lying between them. CDR3 length: 17 residues. Germline V gene sequence: CDR1 GTSNPN, CDR2 SVGIG (reference sequence). Here the CDR3 reads CAWGPFLAGALNEKLFF. The CDR3 DNA reads as TGTGCCTGGGGTCCCTTTTTGGCAGGGGCCCTTAATGAAAAACTGTTTTTT.

The V gene is TRBV19, the J gene TRBJ2-1; 7 nucleotides line up with TRBD1. The CDR3 is 15 residues long. Germline CDR1 LNHDA, CDR2 SQIVND (reference sequence). The ends lost 5 bases at V and 6 bases at J; junction bases unmatched: 10. CDR3 bases: TGTGCCAGTAGTCCCCGGGACAGCTACTTCAATGAGCAGTTCTTC. Amino acid sequence: CASSPRDSYFNEQFF.